Below, one TCR beta chain is given with its context. What it binds is unknown. Gene labels here are mouse ones. The sequence runs out 1 residue before the end of the CDR3; the remainder is reconstructed from the germline J gene. This CDR3 has 16 residues. The germline V gene encodes CDR1 SGHSA and CDR2 FRNQAP. V was clipped by 4 bases and J by 0 bases; unmatched bases: 5. Time point described: mouse harvest day 14 after allogeneic transplant. The graft held 10^6 splenic CD5+ T cells and 10^7 T-cell-depleted bone marrow cells. This specimen belongs to a study of tissue T cells after allogeneic stem cell transplantation. Notes on the study in general: Within patients, tissue anatomy strongly shaped TCR repertoire composition.

Using immunoSEQ multiplex PCR, the repertoire was profiled, and TCRdb retains in-frame clones only, with some absent. The top ten hold roughly an eighth of the sample, which has thousands of clones, about 41% seen once. This clonotype originated in a female BALB/c mouse given C57BL/6 T cells with graft-versus-host disease after an allogeneic hematopoietic cell transplant. The specimen was gut tissue. The rearrangement uses TRBV16 and TRBJ2-2; 7 bases fit TRBD2. The CDR3 sequence: CASSSPGGTNTGQLYF. CDR3 bases read: TGTGCAAGCAGCTCCCCGGGGGGGACAAACACCGGGCAGCTCTAC.